A single sample gave rise to the 32 T cell receptor beta chains below, sequenced in a study of CD8+CD57+ T cells in acquired aplastic anemia. Template material for TCR beta VDJ and CDR3 profiling consisted of genomic DNA. TCRdb redid the calling of the reads with MiXCR, one entry per CDR3 protein. The table includes around 180,000 distinct CDR3 sequences, about 44% detected once. Patients selected for sequencing had displayed CD8+CD57+ cell expansion by flow cytometry. Sequencing used sorted CD4+, CD8+, or CD8+CD57+ T cells (not recorded which) from PBMCs. The receptors shown here come from a human donor with aplastic anemia.

The count of this clonotype is one. The V and J genes are TRBV20-1 and TRBJ2-5; 8 nucleotides align to TRBD1. Germline V CDR1 and CDR2: DFQATT, SNEGSKA (reference sequence). J gave up 5 bases and V 2 bases, and 4 bases lay outside the gene matches. This CDR3 comprises 13 residues. The CDR3 DNA sequence: TGCAGTGCTAGACTGGACAGGGTGGAGACCCAGTACTTC. Encoded protein: CSARLDRVETQYF.

The CDR3 coding sequence is TGTGCCAGCAGTGACAGGAGCCTCCTAATTTCGGAGCAGTACTTC. Translated, it gives CASSDRSLLISEQYF. The chain recombines TRBV5-8 with TRBJ2-7; D might be TRBD1 (6 bases). Per the germline V gene, CDR1 is SGHTS and CDR2 is YDEGEE. The CDR3 has 15 residues. V gave up 5 bases and J gave up 7 bases, with 22 bases separating them.

The rearrangement joins TRBV15 to TRBJ2-1; D might be TRBD2 (6 bases). CDR3 length equals 14 residues. Germline CDR1 is LNHNV and CDR2 is YYDKDF (reference sequence). Trimming cost V 4 bases and J 13 bases, with 20 bases left between them. The CDR3 DNA is TGTGCCACCAGCAACCACCCAAAGGGACTCAATCAGTTCTTC. Protein: CATSNHPKGLNQFF. Full variable domain (remainder filled in from reference TRBV15 and TRBJ2-1): DAMVIQNPRYQVTQFGKPVTLSCSQTLNHNVMYWYQQKSSQAPKLLFHYYDKDFNNEADTPDNFQSRRPNTSFCFLDIRSPGLGDTAMYLCATSNHPKGLNQFFGPGTRLTVL.

This clonotype has a count of ten or more. V and J are TRBV11-1 and TRBJ2-1, with 12 bases fitting TRBD1. Germline trimming cut 5 bases from V and 5 bases from J; bases unmatched to any gene: 4. This CDR3 comprises 15 residues. Germline-derived CDR1 and CDR2 are SGHAT and FQDESV (reference sequence). The CDR3 nucleotides are TGTGCCAGCAGCCCTGGGACAGGGGGCCACAATGAGCAGTTCTTC. This sequence encodes CASSPGTGGHNEQFF.

This chain uses TRBV2 with TRBJ1-5, with TRBD1 matching 7 bases. The CDR3 totals 13 residues. J gave up 5 bases and V 10 bases, and 8 bases lay outside the gene matches. Germline CDR1 is SNHLY and CDR2 is FYNNEI. This CDR3 reads CATRAQGDQPQHF. The CDR3 DNA reads as TGTGCCACCCGGGCTCAGGGGGATCAGCCCCAGCATTTT.

In this sample, this clonotype turned up a few times. V is TRBV12-3 or TRBV12-4 and J is TRBJ2-7; 8 nucleotides agree with TRBD1. This CDR3 comprises 15 residues. With V trimmed by 0 bases and J by 3 bases, 4 bases remained unmatched. For the CDR3, the DNA is TGTGCCAGCAGTTTAGCTGGACAGGGAAACTACGAGCAGTACTTC. Translated: CASSLAGQGNYEQYF.

As DNA, the CDR3 is TGTGCCAGCAGTTTTTGGGCTCACTATGGCTACACCTTC. It codes for CASSFWAHYGYTF. The rearrangement joins TRBV12-3 or TRBV12-4 to TRBJ1-2; D is unclear. The CDR3 runs to 13 residues. Trimming took 3 bases from V and 3 from J, leaving 8 bases between them.

The rearrangement joins TRBV10-3 to TRBJ2-5, with 9 bases matching TRBD1. V was pared by 6 bases and J by 6 bases, with 8 bases of the junction left unmatched. The CDR3 covers 14 residues. CDR1 is ENHRY and CDR2 is SYGVKD in the germline V gene. The CDR3 protein is CAIRGTGITKTQYF. The CDR3 nucleotides are TGTGCCATCAGGGGGACAGGGATCACAAAGACCCAGTACTTC.

The chain combines TRBV20-1 with TRBJ1-1; D unresolved. Trimming left V 6 bases short and J 5 bases short, with 10 bases between. CDR1 DFQATT and CDR2 SNEGSKA come from the germline V gene (reference sequence). CDR3 length: 11 residues. CDR3 bases: TGCAGTGCCGACGGGGATACTGAAGCTTTCTTT. It translates to CSADGDTEAFF.

This clonotype was detected ten times or more. The chain couples TRBV15 to TRBJ1-6; tentative D call: TRBD1 (6 bases). Germline CDR1 and CDR2: LNHNV and YYDKDF (reference sequence). The CDR3 runs 14 residues. V was shortened by 0 bases and J by 6 bases, with 6 bases between the two germline ends. The CDR3 bases are TGTGCCACCAGCAGAGAACAGGGTAATTCACCCCTCCACTTT. Its protein product is CATSREQGNSPLHF.

This clonotype was observed a handful of times. J is TRBJ1-6 and V is TRBV7-3; no firm D call. CDR1 and CDR2 from the germline V gene are SGHTA and FQGTGA. The CDR3 contains 13 residues. Trimming pared 7 bases from V and 8 bases from J, leaving 12 bases between. This CDR3 is CASNGRRYSPLHF. The CDR3 DNA sequence: TGTGCCAGCAACGGACGTAGATATTCACCCCTCCACTTT.

The chain is built from TRBV24-1 and TRBJ1-3; D unresolved. There are 10 residues in the CDR3. Trimming pared 11 bases from V and 7 bases from J, leaving 8 bases between. CDR1 is KGHDR and CDR2 is SFDVKD in the germline V gene. The CDR3 sequence: CAKRWNTIYF. The CDR3 DNA follows: TGTGCCAAACGTTGGAACACCATATATTTT.

This clonotype has more than one count but fewer than ten. The chain carries TRBV11-2 and TRBJ1-1, with 9 nucleotides matching TRBD1. Germline assignment: CDR1 SGHAT and CDR2 FQNNGV. CDR3 size: 16 residues. J was trimmed by 6 bases and V by 1 base; bases with no gene match: 9. As DNA, the CDR3 is TGTGCCAGCAGCTTAGGCGCGACAGGGGGACTATCTGAAGCTTTCTTT. Translation gives CASSLGATGGLSEAFF.

This clonotype turned up a few times. CDR3 DNA: TGTGCCAGCAGTGGAAGGGGACACTTCTCTGGGGCCAACGTCCTGACTTTC. The encoded protein is CASSGRGHFSGANVLTF. The chain employs TRBV6-1 and TRBJ2-6, with D maybe TRBD1 (6 bases). Germline CDR1 and CDR2: MNHNS and SASEGT. Trimming stripped 4 bases from V and 0 bases from J, with 13 bases between. There are 17 residues in the CDR3.

Of note for this clonotype: A read error is possible here, since a much larger clone lies one base away. The chain employs TRBV5-4 and TRBJ2-5, with TRBD1 as a possible D gene (5 bases). Germline V lookup: CDR1 SGHNT, CDR2 YYREEE (reference sequence). The length of the CDR3 is 14 residues. V was cut by 2 bases and J by 1 base, with 9 bases left in between. For the CDR3, the DNA is TGTGCCAGCAGCTTACCCGACAGCCAAGAGACCCAGTACTTC. Translated: CASSLPDSQETQYF.

This clonotype showed up many times. The chain carries TRBV18 and TRBJ2-7, with no clear D. V lost 1 base and J lost 5, with 6 bases in between. The CDR3 is 12 residues long. Germline V CDR1 and CDR2: KGHSH, LQKENI. The CDR3 protein is CASSPQGNEQYF. CDR3 DNA sequence: TGTGCCAGCTCACCACAAGGCAACGAGCAGTACTTC.

For this clonotype: The conserved closing phenylalanine or tryptophan is absent in this CDR3, likely reflecting a read error. The rearrangement uses TRBV25-1 and TRBJ1-6; D remains unclear. This CDR3 is 12 amino acids long. CDR1 and CDR2 from the germline V gene are MGHDK and SYGVNS. The CDR3 nucleotides read TGTGCCGGCAGTGAACCCAATTCACCCCTCCACTTA. It translates to CAGSEPNSPLHL.

This clonotype was seen repeatedly, ten times or more. This rearrangement joins TRBV2 to TRBJ2-1; D is possibly TRBD1 (5 bases). Germline lookup yields CDR1 SNHLY and CDR2 FYNNEI. V gave up 8 bases and J gave up 3 bases, with 14 bases separating them. This CDR3 is built from 14 residues. CDR3: CASPGRAVYNEQFF. The DNA for the CDR3 is TGTGCCAGCCCCGGCAGGGCGGTCTACAATGAGCAGTTCTTC.

V usage is TRBV20-1 and J usage is TRBJ2-7; D might be TRBD1 (6 bases). Per the germline V gene, CDR1 is DFQATT and CDR2 is SNEGSKA (reference sequence). Trimming stripped 2 bases from V and 6 bases from J, with 14 bases between. The CDR3 loop spans 13 amino acids. CDR3 loop: CSARLRTVPEQYF. CDR3 in DNA: TGCAGTGCTAGACTAAGGACAGTACCCGAGCAGTACTTC.

V and J are TRBV15 and TRBJ1-2; no definite D call. V was trimmed by 0 bases and J by 6 bases, leaving 11 bases between them. In germline, CDR1 is LNHNV, CDR2 YYDKDF (reference sequence). This CDR3 has 14 amino acids. The CDR3 sequence: CATSRDRGPHGYTF. The CDR3 DNA follows: TGTGCCACCAGCAGAGATAGAGGGCCCCATGGCTACACCTTC. Full variable domain (rest looked up from reference TRBV15 and TRBJ1-2): DAMVIQNPRYQVTQFGKPVTLSCSQTLNHNVMYWYQQKSSQAPKLLFHYYDKDFNNEADTPDNFQSRRPNTSFCFLDIRSPGLGDTAMYLCATSRDRGPHGYTFGSGTRLTVV.

This clonotype was detected many times. This chain links TRBV6-1 with TRBJ2-7; 7 nucleotides line up with TRBD1. V dropped 6 bases and J dropped 1; count of bases not matched to a gene: 9. This CDR3 spans 15 amino acids. Germline CDR1 MNHNS, CDR2 SASEGT. The CDR3 DNA follows: TGTGCCAGCAGGTCCGGGACAGAGGTATCCTACGAGCAGTACTTC. It codes for CASRSGTEVSYEQYF.

Note on this clonotype: One junction end does not reproduce the germline sequence, and a read error may be involved. The chain recombines TRBV7-9 with TRBJ2-5; D might be TRBD1 (6 bases). This CDR3 has 12 amino acids. In germline, CDR1 is SEHNR, CDR2 FQNEAQ (reference sequence). CDR3 in DNA: TGTGCCAGCAGCTTAGGGGACATCGATCAATTCTTC. As protein: CASSLGDIDQFF.

The table lists this clonotype with a count of one. The J gene is TRBJ2-3, the V gene TRBV11-2; D may be TRBD2 (5 bases). V was pared by 2 bases and J by 3 bases, with 12 bases between. CDR3 length: 15 amino acids. CDR1 and CDR2 (germline): SGHAT, FQNNGV. In DNA, the CDR3 is TGTGCCAGCAGCTTACGGGGAATGGGAACAGATACGCAGTATTTT. Encoded protein: CASSLRGMGTDTQYF.

With respect to this clonotype: This may arise from a read error, as a much more abundant clone is one base away. The chain recombines TRBV6-1 with TRBJ1-3; tentative D call: TRBD1 (6 bases). Looked up from germline, CDR1 is MNHNS and CDR2 is SASEGT. The CDR3 is 14 residues long. The CDR3 region is CASSDGTTGNTVYF. CDR3 nucleotide sequence: TGTGCCAGCAGTGATGGGACAACCGGAAACACCGTATATTTT.

The gene calls are TRBV5-8 and TRBJ1-1; D is unresolved. The CDR3 has 15 amino acids. The germline V and J ends were trimmed by 2 bases and 1 base, with 12 bases remaining between them. Germline CDR1 and CDR2: SGHTS and YDEGEE. CDR3 region: CASSLVDGKNTEAFF. The DNA for the CDR3 is TGTGCCAGCAGCTTAGTCGACGGAAAGAACACTGAAGCTTTCTTT.

CDR3 DNA sequence: TGCAGTGCTAGAGACCCAAGGGACTCTAATGAGCAGTTCTTC. Protein: CSARDPRDSNEQFF. This rearrangement joins TRBV20-1 to TRBJ2-1, with a possible D match to TRBD2 (6 bases). Trimming cost V 0 bases and J 7 bases, with 13 bases left between them. This CDR3 contains 14 residues. The germline CDR1 and CDR2 sequences are DFQATT and SNEGSKA (reference sequence).

The chain combines TRBV20-1 with TRBJ2-1; a possible D gene is TRBD2 (6 bases). Germline CDR1 DFQATT, CDR2 SNEGSKA (reference sequence). V was pared by 3 bases and J by 1 base, with 7 bases between. This CDR3 region has 13 residues. The CDR3 region has the DNA TGCAGTGCTAGCCGGGGGTCCTACAATGAGCAGTTCTTC. It is translated as CSASRGSYNEQFF.

This chain uses TRBV29-1 with TRBJ2-7, with 9 bases fitting TRBD1. From germline, CDR1 is SQVTM and CDR2 ANQGSEA. The CDR3 runs to 15 residues. J gave up 5 bases and V 0 bases, and 8 bases lay outside the gene matches. The CDR3 reads CSVEDSGDRVHEQYF. DNA for the CDR3: TGCAGCGTTGAAGATTCGGGGGACAGGGTTCACGAGCAGTACTTC.

About this clonotype itself: This may be a read error, as it is one base from a much larger clone. The genes are TRBV6-1 and TRBJ1-1; 7 bases align to TRBD1. Germline loops: CDR1 MNHNS, CDR2 SASEGT. The CDR3 is made up of 15 amino acids. Here the CDR3 DNA reads TGTGCCAGCAGACGTTCGACAGGGTTGGGCACTGAAGCTCTCTTT. Translated: CASRRSTGLGTEALF.

The chain recombines TRBV7-9 with TRBJ1-5; D is undetermined. CDR3 length equals 11 residues. Germline CDR1 is SEHNR and CDR2 is FQNEAQ (reference sequence). The V end lost 6 bases, the J end lost 5 bases, and 5 bases lay between the germline ends. The CDR3 loop reads CASRSDQPQHF. The CDR3 nucleotides read TGTGCCAGCAGGTCCGATCAGCCCCAGCATTTT.

Many counts were recorded for this clonotype. The chain links TRBV9 to TRBJ2-7; TRBD1 is a possible D gene (6 bases). CDR1 and CDR2 from the germline V gene are SGDLS and YYNGEE. CDR3 length: 14 amino acids. Between the trimmed V and J ends, which lost 3 bases and 1 base, there was a span of 11 bases. The CDR3 region is CASSARQVSYEQYF. In DNA, the CDR3 is TGTGCCAGCAGCGCAAGACAGGTATCCTACGAGCAGTACTTC.

A remark on this clonotype: Being one base from a much bigger clone, this may be a read error. A read error is likely, as this CDR3 ends without the conserved phenylalanine or tryptophan. The chain carries TRBV6-2 or TRBV6-3 and TRBJ1-2, with 7 bases fitting TRBD1. Per germline, CDR1 MNHEY and CDR2 SVGEGT. The CDR3 spans 13 residues. V gave up 6 bases and J gave up 3 bases; unmatched junction bases: 4. DNA of the CDR3: TGTGCCAGCAGCCGTGGGACAGACTATGGCTACACCCTC. Translation: CASSRGTDYGYTL.